This paragraph covers one TCR beta chain sequence. The V gene's germline CDR1 is SNHLY and CDR2 FYNNEI. The CDR3 contains 15 residues. V was pared by 6 bases and J by 7 bases, with 7 bases of the junction left unmatched. This entry is derived from a study of control samples from healthy donors and cancer patients. Profiled with immunoSEQ multiplex PCR; TCRdb holds only in-frame clones, not every one. The sample records fewer than 200,000 clones, around nine tenths being singletons. The chain employs TRBV2 and TRBJ1-6, with TRBD1 matching over 9 bases. The sequenced sample was blood. The receptor was isolated from a man aged 25 to 45 in good health. CDR3 in DNA: TGTGCCAGCAGCGCCCGGACAGGGGTCAATTCACCCCTCCACTTT. It specifies CASSARTGVNSPLHF.